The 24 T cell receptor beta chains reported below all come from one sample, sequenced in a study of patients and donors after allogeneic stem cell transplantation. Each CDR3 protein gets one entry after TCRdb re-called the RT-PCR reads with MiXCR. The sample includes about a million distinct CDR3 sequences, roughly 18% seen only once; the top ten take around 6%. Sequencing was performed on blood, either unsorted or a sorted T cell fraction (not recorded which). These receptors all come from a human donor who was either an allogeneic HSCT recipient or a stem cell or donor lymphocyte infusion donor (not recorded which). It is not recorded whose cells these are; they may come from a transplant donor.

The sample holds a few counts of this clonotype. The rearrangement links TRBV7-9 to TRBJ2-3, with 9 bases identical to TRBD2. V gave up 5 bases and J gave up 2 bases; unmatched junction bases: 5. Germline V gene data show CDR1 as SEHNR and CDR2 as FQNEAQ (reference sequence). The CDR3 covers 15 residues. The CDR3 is CASSPGLATTDTQYF. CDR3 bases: TGTGCCAGCAGCCCAGGACTAGCGACCACAGATACGCAGTATTTT.

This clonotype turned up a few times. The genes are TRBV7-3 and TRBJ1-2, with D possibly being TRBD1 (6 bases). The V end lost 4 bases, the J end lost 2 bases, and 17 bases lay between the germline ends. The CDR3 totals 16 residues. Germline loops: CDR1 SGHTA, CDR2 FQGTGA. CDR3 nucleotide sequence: TGTGCCAGCAGCTCGGAGTCCAGGGGCACCAACTATGGCTACACCTTC. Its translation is CASSSESRGTNYGYTF.

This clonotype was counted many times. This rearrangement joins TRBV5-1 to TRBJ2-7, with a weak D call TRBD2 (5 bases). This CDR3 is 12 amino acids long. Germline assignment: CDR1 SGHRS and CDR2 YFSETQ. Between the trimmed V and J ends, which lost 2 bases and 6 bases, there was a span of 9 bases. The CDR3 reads CASSLGRGEQYF. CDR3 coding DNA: TGCGCCAGCAGCTTAGGACGGGGCGAGCAGTACTTC.

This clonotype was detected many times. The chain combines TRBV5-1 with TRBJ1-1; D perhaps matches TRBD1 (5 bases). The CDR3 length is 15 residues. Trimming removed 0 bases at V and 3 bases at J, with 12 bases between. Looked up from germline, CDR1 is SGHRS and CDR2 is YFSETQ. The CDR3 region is CASSLEGLGHTEAFF. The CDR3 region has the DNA TGCGCCAGCAGCTTGGAGGGCCTGGGGCACACTGAAGCTTTCTTT.

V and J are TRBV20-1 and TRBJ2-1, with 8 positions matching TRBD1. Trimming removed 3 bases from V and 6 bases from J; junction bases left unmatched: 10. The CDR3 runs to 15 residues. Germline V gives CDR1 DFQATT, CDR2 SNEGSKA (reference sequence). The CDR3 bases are TGCAGTGCTAGGGAGCCAAGACAGGGGCCCAATGAGCAGTTCTTC. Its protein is CSAREPRQGPNEQFF.

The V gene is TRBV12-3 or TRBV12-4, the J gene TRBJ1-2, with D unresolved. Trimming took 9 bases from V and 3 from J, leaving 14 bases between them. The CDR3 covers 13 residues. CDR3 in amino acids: CASGPPGDYGYTF. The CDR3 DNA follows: TGTGCCAGTGGTCCGCCAGGAGACTATGGCTACACCTTC.

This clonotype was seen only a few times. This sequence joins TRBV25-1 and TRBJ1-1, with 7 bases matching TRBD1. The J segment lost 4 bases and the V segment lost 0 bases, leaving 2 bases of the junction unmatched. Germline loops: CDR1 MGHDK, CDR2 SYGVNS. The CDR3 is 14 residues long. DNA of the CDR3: TGTGCCAGCAGTGAATACAGACAGGGCACTGAAGCTTTCTTT. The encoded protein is CASSEYRQGTEAFF.

The CDR3 is CASGRLGGRSGEQYF. The CDR3 DNA is TGTGCCAGCGGGAGACTTGGGGGTAGGTCGGGCGAGCAGTACTTC. The chain combines TRBV12-3 or TRBV12-4 with TRBJ2-7; D tentatively fits TRBD1 or TRBD2 (5 bases each). The CDR3 consists of 15 residues. Deletions cut 8 bases from V and 6 bases from J, with 23 bases between.

In DNA, the CDR3 is TGTGCCAGCAGCCAAGATAGTAATCGGTACGAGCAGTACTTC. Its translation is CASSQDSNRYEQYF. This chain connects TRBV4-2 to TRBJ2-7; D gene uncertain. This CDR3 region has 14 residues. Trimming pared 0 bases from V and 4 bases from J, leaving 10 bases between. Germline V gene data show CDR1 as LGHNA and CDR2 as YNFKEQ.

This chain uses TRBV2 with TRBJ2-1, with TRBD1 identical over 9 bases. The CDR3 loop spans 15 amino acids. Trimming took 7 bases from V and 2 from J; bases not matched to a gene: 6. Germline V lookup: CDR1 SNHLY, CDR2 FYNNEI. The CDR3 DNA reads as TGTGCCAGCACCGGGGACAGGGTACCCTACAATGAGCAGTTCTTC. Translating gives CASTGDRVPYNEQFF.

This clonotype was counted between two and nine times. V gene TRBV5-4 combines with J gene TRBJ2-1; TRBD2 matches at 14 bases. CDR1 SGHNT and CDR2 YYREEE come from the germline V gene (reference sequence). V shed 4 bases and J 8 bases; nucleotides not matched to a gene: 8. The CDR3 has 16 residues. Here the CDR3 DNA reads TGTGCCAGCAGCCCGACTAGCGGGGGGGGAAGGGATGAGCAGTTCTTC. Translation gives CASSPTSGGGRDEQFF.

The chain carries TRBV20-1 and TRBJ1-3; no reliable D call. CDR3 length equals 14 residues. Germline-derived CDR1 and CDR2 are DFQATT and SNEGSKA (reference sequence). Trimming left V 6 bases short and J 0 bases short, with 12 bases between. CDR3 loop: CSANGRGSGNTIYF. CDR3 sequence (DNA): TGCAGTGCGAACGGACGCGGCTCTGGAAACACCATATATTTT.

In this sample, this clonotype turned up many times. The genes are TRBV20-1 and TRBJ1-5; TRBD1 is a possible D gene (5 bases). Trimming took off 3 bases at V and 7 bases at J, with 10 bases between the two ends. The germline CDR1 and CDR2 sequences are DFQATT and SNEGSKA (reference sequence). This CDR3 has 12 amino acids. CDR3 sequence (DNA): TGCAGTGCTAGCCCCGGGACCCAGCCCCAGCATTTT. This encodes CSASPGTQPQHF.

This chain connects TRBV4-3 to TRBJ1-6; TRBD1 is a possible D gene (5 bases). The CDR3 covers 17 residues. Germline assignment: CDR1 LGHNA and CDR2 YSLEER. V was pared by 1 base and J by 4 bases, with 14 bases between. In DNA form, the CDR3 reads TGCGCCAGCAGCCAAGTAGGCAGGACAACTTATAATTCACCCCTCCACTTT. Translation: CASSQVGRTTYNSPLHF.

The CDR3, as DNA: TGTGCCACCAGTGATACCGGGACAGGGGACCCCTACGAGCAGTACTTC. Protein: CATSDTGTGDPYEQYF. The chain employs TRBV24-1 and TRBJ2-7; 10 bases are shared with TRBD1. J was trimmed by 2 bases and V by 3 bases; bases with no gene match: 6. This CDR3 contains 16 residues. Germline CDR1 reads KGHDR; CDR2 reads SFDVKD.

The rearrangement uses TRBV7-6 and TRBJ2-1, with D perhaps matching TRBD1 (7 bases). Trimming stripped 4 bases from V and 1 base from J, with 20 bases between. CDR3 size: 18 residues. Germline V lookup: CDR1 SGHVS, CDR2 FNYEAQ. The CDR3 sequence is CASSSEHIQGRSYNEQFF. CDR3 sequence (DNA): TGTGCCAGCAGCTCAGAACACATACAGGGGAGGTCCTACAATGAGCAGTTCTTC. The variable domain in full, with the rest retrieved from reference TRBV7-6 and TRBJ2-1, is GAGVSQSPRYKVTKRGQDVALRCDPISGHVSLYWYRQALGQGPEFLTYFNYEAQQDKSGLPNDRFSAERPEGSISTLTIQRTEQRDSAMYRCASSSEHIQGRSYNEQFFGPGTRLTVL.

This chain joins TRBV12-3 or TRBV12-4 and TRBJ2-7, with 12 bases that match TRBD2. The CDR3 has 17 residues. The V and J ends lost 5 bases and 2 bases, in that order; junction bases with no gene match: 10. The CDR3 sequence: CASSKTGTSGPTYEQYF. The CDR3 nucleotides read TGTGCCAGCAGTAAAACCGGGACTAGCGGGCCTACCTACGAGCAGTACTTC.

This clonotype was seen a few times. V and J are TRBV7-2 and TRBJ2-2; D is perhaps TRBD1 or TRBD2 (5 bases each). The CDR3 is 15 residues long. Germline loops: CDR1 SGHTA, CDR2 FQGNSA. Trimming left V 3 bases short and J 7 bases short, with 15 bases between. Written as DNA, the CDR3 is TGTGCCAGCAGCTTCAGGCTACCGAGGGGCGGGGAGCTGTTTTTT. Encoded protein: CASSFRLPRGGELFF.

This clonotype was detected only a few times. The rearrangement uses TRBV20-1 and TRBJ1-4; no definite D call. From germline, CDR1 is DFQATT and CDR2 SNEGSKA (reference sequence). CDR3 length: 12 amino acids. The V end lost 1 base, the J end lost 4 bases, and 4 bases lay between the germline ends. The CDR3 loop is CSARGINEKLFF. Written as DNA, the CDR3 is TGCAGTGCTAGAGGGATTAATGAAAAACTGTTTTTT.

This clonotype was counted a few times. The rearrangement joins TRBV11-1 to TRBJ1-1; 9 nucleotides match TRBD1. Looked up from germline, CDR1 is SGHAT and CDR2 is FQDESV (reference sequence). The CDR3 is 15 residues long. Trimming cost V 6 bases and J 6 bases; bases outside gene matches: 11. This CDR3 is CASRKRDRVRAEAFF. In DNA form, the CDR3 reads TGTGCCAGCAGAAAACGGGACAGGGTAAGGGCTGAAGCTTTCTTT.

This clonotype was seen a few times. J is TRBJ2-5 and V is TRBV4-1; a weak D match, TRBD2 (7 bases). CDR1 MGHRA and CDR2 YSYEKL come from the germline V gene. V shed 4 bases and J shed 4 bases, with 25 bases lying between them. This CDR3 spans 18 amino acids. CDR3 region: CASSLGGGPTPWGETQYF. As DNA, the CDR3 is TGCGCCAGCAGCCTAGGGGGAGGGCCAACCCCCTGGGGAGAGACCCAGTACTTC.

The CDR3 reads CASWDRSSYNSPLHF. The CDR3 DNA reads TGTGCCAGCTGGGACAGGAGCTCCTATAATTCACCCCTCCACTTT. The V call is TRBV27, the J call TRBJ1-6; the match to TRBD1 covers 8 bases. CDR1 MNHEY and CDR2 SMNVEV come from the germline V gene (reference sequence). This CDR3 is built from 15 residues. The V segment lost 8 bases and the J segment 0 bases; nucleotides outside the gene matches: 3.

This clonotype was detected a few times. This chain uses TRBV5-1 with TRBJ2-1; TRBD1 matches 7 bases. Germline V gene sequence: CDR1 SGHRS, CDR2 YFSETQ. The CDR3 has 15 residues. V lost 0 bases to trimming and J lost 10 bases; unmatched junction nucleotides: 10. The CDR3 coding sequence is TGCGCCAGCAGCTTGGTTGCGACAGGGCTCCAAGAGCAGTTCTTC. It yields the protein CASSLVATGLQEQFF.

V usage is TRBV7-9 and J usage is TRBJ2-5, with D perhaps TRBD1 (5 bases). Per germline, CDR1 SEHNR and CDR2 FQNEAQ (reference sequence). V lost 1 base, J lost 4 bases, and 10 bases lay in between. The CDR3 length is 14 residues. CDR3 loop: CASSLDPGLETQYF. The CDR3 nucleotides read TGTGCCAGCAGCTTAGATCCAGGGTTAGAGACCCAGTACTTC.